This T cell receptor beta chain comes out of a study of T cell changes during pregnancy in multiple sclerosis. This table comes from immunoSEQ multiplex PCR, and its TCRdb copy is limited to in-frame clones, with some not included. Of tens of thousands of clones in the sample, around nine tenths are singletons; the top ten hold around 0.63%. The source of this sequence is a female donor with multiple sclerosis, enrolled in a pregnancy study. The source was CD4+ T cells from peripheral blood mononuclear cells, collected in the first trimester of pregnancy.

The CDR3, as DNA: TGTGCCAGCAGCCAAACTGTAGGGAAGAGGGCTGAAGCTTTCTTT. Amino acids: CASSQTVGKRAEAFF. This chain links TRBV7-2 with TRBJ1-1; D unresolved. V lost 5 bases and J lost 6, with 19 bases in between. The V gene's germline CDR1 is SGHTA and CDR2 FQGNSA. The CDR3 has 15 residues.